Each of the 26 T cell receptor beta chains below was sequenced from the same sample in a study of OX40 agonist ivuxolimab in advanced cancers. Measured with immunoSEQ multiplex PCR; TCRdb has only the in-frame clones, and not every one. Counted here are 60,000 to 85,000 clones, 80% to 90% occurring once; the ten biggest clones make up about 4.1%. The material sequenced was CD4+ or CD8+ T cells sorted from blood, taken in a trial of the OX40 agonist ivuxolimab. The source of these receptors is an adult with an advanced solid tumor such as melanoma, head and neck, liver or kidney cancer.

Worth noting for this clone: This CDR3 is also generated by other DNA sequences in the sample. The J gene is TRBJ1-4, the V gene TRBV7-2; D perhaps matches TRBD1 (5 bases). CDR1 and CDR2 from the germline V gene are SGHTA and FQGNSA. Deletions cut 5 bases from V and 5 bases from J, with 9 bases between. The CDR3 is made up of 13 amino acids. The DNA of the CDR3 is TGTGCCAGCAGCCCGGGGCCAAATGAAAAACTGTTTTTT. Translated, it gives CASSPGPNEKLFF.

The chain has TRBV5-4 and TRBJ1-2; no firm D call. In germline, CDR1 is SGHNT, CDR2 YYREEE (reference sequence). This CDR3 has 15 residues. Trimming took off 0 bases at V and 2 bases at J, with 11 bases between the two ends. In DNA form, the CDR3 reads TGTGCCAGCAGCTTGGCAGGCTCGCGGAACTATGGCTACACCTTC. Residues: CASSLAGSRNYGYTF.

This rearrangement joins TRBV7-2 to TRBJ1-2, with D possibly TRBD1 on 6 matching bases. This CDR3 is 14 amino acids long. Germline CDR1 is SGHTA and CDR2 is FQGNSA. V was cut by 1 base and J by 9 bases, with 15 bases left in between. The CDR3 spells CASSLDYRDTSYTF. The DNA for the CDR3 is TGTGCCAGCAGCTTAGATTATAGGGACACGAGCTACACCTTC. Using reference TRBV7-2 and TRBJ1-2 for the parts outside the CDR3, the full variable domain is GAGVSQSPSNKVTEKGKDVELRCDPISGHTALYWYRQSLGQGLEFLIYFQGNSAPDKSGLPSDRFSAERTGGSVSTLTIQRTQQEDSAVYLCASSLDYRDTSYTFGSGTRLTVV.

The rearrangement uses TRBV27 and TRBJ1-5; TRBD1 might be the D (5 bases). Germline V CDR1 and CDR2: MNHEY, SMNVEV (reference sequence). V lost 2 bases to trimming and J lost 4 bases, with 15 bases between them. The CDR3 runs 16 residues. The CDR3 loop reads CASSLINRGGNQPQHF. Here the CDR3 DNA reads TGTGCCAGCAGTTTAATTAACCGGGGGGGTAATCAGCCCCAGCATTTT.

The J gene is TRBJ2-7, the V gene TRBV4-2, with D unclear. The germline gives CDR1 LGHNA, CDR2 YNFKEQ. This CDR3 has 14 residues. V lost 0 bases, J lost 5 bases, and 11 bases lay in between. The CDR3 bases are TGTGCCAGCAGCCAAGAAGGGCTAAAGGACGAGCAGTACTTC. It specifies CASSQEGLKDEQYF.

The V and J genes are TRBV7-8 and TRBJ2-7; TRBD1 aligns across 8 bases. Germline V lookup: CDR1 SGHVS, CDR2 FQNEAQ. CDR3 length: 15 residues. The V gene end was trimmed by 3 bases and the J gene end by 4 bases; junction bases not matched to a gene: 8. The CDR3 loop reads CASSFSTGVGYEQYF. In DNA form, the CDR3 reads TGTGCCAGCAGCTTCTCGACAGGGGTAGGGTACGAGCAGTACTTC.

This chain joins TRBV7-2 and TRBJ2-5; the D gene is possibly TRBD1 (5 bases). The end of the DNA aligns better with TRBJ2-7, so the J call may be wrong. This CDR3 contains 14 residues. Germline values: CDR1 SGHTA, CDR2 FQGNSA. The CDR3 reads CASSLGQGKHEQYF. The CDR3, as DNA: TGTGCCAGCAGCTTAGGGCAGGGAAAACACGAGCAGTACTTC.

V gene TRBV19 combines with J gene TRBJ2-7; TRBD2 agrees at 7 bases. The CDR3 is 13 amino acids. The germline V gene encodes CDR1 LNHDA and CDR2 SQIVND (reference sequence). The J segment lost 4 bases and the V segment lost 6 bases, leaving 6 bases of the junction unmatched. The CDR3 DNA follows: TGTGCCAGTAGCACCTTGGGACTATACGAGCAGTACTTC. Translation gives CASSTLGLYEQYF.

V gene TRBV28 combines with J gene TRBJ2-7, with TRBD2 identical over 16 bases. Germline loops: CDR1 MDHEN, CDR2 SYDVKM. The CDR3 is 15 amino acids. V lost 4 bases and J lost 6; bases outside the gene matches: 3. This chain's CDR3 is CASSSGTSGRGEQYF. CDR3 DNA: TGTGCCAGCAGTTCCGGGACTAGCGGGAGGGGCGAGCAGTACTTC.

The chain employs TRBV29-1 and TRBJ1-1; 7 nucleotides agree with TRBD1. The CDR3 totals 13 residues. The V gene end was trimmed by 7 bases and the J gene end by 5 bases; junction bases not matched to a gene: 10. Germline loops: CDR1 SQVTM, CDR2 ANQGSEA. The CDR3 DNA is TGCAGCGCTGCCCAGGGGGACGCAACTGAAGCTTTCTTT. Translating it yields CSAAQGDATEAFF.

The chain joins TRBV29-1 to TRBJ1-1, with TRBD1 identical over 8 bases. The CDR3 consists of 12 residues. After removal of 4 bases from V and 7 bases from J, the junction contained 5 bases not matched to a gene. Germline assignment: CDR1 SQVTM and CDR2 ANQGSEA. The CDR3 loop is CSVAPGGNEAFF. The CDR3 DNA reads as TGCAGCGTTGCACCAGGGGGCAATGAAGCTTTCTTT.

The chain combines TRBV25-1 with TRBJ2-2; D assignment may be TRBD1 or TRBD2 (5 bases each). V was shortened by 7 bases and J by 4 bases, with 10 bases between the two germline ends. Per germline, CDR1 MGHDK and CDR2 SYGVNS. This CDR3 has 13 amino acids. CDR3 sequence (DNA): TGTGCCAGCAACCGGGGCCCCACCGGGGAGCTGTTTTTT. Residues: CASNRGPTGELFF.

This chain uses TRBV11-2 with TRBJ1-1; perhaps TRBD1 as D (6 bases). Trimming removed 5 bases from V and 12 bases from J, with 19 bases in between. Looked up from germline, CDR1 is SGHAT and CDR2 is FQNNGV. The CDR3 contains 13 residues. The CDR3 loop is CASSQGQGSRTFF. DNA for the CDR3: TGTGCCAGCAGCCAGGGACAAGGTTCGAGAACTTTCTTT.

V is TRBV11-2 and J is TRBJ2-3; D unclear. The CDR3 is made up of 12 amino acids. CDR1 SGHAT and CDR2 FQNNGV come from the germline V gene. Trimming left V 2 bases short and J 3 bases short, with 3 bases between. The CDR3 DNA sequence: TGTGCCAGCAGCTTACCTACAGATACGCAGTATTTT. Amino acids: CASSLPTDTQYF.

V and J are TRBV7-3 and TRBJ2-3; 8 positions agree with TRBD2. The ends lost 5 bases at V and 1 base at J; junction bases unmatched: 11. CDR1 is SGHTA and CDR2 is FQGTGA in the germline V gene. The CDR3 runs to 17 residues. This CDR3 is CASSPGASAGGTDTQYF. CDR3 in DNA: TGTGCCAGCAGCCCAGGGGCGTCAGCGGGGGGCACAGATACGCAGTATTTT.

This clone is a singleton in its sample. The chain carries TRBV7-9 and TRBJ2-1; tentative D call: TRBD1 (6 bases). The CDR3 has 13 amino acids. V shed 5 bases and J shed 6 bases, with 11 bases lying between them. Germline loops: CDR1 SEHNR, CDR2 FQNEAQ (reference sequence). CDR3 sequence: CASSPLDSNEQFF. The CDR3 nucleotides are TGTGCCAGCAGCCCCCTGGACAGCAATGAGCAGTTCTTC.

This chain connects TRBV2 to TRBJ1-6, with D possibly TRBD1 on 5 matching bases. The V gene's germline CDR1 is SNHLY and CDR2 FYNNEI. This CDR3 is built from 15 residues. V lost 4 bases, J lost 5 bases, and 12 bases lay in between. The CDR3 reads CASSGPGKNNSPLHF. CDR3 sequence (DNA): TGTGCCAGCAGTGGGCCAGGGAAGAATAATTCACCCCTCCACTTT.

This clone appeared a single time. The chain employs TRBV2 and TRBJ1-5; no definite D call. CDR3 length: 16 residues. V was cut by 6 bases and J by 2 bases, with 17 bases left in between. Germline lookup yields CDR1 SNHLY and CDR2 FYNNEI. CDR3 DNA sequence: TGTGCCAGCAGCCCGGAGGGCGGGAGACGCAATCAGCCCCAGCATTTT. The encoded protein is CASSPEGGRRNQPQHF.

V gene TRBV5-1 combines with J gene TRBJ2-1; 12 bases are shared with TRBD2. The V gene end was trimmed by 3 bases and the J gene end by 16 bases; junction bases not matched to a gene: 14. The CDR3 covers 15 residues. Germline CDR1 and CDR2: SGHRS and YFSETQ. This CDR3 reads CASSSEGLAGGGEFF. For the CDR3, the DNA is TGCGCCAGCAGCTCGGAGGGACTAGCGGGCGGAGGGGAATTCTTC.

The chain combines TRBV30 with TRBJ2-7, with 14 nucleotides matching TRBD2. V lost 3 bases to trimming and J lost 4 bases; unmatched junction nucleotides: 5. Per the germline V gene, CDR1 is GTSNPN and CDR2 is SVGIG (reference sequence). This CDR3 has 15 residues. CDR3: CAWSRTSGGTYEQYF. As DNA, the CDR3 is TGTGCCTGGAGCAGGACTAGCGGGGGGACTTACGAGCAGTACTTC.

CDR3 region: CASSPGQGTGELFF. CDR3 bases: TGTGCCAGCAGCCCGGGACAGGGGACCGGGGAGCTGTTTTTT. This rearrangement joins TRBV5-3 to TRBJ2-2; 10 bases line up with TRBD1. TRBV5-3 is an open reading frame, and its role is uncertain. The CDR3 has 14 amino acids. Trimming at V came to 8 bases and at J to 5 bases, leaving 6 bases not matched to a gene.

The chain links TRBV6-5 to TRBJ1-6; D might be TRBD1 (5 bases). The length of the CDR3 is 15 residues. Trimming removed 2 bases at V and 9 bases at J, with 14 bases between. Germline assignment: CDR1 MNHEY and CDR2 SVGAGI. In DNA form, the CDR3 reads TGTGCCAGCAGTTACGGGGCCCGCGGGGGTTCACCCCTCCACTTT. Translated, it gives CASSYGARGGSPLHF.

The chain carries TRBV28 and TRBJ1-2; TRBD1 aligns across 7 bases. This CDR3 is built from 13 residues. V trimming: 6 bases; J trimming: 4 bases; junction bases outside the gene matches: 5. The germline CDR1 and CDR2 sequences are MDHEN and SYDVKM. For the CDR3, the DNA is TGTGCCAGCAGCCTGGGACAGTTCTATGGCTACACCTTC. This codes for CASSLGQFYGYTF.

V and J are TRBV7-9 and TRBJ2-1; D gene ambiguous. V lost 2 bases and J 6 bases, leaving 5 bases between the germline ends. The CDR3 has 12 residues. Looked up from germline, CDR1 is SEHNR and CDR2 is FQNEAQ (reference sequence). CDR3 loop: CASSLKGNEQFF. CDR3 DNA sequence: TGTGCCAGCAGCTTAAAGGGCAATGAGCAGTTCTTC.

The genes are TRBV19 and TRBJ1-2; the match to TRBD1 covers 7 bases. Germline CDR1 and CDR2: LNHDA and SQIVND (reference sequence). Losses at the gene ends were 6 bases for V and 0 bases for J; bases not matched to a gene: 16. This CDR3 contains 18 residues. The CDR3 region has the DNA TGTGCCAGTAGATGGGAAAGGACAGGCCGCCGGACTAACTATGGCTACACCTTC. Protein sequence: CASRWERTGRRTNYGYTF.

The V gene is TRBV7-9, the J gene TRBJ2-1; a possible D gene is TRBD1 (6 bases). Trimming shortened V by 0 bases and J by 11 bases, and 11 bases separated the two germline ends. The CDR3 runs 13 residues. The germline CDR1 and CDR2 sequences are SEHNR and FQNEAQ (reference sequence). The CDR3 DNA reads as TGTGCCAGCAGCTTAGCGGCGGACAGCAAGCAGTTCTTC. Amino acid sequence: CASSLAADSKQFF.